Below, one T cell receptor beta chain is given with its context. The CDR3 runs 14 residues. Germline V gives CDR1 SGHRS, CDR2 YFSETQ. TCRdb reanalyzed the 5' RACE reads and collapses them to one entry per CDR3 protein, without DNA. There are 300,000 to 450,000 distinct CDR3 sequences in the sample, with 2% to 3% held by the top ten. The entry originates in a study of monozygotic twins with inflammatory bowel disease. Sequencing used blood. V gene TRBV5-1 combines with J gene TRBJ2-1; absent DNA, TCRdb's TRBD1 call cannot be checked. This receptor was taken from a human donor with ulcerative colitis or Crohn's disease, or a healthy co-twin of an affected twin (not recorded which). CDR3 residues: CASSLWDRGNEQFF.